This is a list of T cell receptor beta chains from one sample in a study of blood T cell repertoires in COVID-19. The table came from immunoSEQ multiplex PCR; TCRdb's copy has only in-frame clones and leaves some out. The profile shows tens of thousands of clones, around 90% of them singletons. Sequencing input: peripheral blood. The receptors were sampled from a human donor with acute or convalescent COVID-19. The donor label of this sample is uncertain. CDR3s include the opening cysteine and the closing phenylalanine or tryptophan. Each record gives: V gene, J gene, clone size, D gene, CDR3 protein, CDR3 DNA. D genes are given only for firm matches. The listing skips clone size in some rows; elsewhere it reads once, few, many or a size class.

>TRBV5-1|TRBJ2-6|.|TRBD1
CASSLMTGGGGANVLTF
TGCGCCAGCAGCCTAATGACAGGGGGAGGTGGGGCCAACGTCCTGACTTTC
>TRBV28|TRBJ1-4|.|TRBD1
CASSLPTGANEKLFF
TGTGCCAGCAGTTTACCGACAGGGGCTAATGAAAAACTGTTTTTT
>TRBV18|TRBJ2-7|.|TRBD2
CASLEGAGDEQYF
TGTGCCAGCTTAGAGGGAGCGGGGGACGAGCAGTACTTC
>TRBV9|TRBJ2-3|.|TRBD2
CASSAGGVDTQYF
TGTGCCAGCAGCGCGGGGGGAGTAGATACGCAGTATTTT
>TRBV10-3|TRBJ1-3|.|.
CAISDPGAGLLNTIYF
TGTGCCATCAGTGACCCAGGGGCTGGCCTTTTAAACACCATATATTTT
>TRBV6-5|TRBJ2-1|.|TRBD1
CASSRDRDLYEQFF
TGTGCCAGCAGCCGGGACAGGGATCTCTATGAGCAGTTCTTC
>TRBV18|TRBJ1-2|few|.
CASSLPGYGYTF
TGTGCCAGCTCACTTCCAGGGTATGGCTACACCTTC
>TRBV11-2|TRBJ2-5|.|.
CASSIPPGLETQYF
TGTGCCAGCAGCATCCCCCCAGGGCTAGAGACCCAGTACTTC
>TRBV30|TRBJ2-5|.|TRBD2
CAWSWGLAGNQETQYF
TGTGCCTGGAGTTGGGGACTAGCGGGGAACCAAGAGACCCAGTACTTC
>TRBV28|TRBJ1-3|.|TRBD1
CASSSLGDRGRNTIYF
TGTGCCAGCAGTTCTTTAGGGGACAGGGGCAGAAACACCATATATTTT
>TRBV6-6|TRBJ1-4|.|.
CASSWMGAEKLFF
TGTGCCAGCAGCTGGATGGGGGCTGAAAAACTGTTTTTT
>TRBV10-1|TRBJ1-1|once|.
CASSPDRLNTEAFF
TGCGCCAGCAGCCCGGACAGACTGAACACTGAAGCTTTCTTT
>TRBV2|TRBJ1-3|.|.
CASRLNGESSGNTIYF
TGTGCCAGCAGACTTAACGGGGAGAGCTCTGGAAACACCATATATTTT
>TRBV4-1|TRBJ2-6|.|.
CASSPTTTSSGANVLTF
TGCGCCAGCAGCCCGACTACTACTAGCTCTGGGGCCAACGTCCTGACTTTC
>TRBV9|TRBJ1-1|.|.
CASSVFSGTINTEAFF
TGTGCCAGCAGCGTATTTTCCGGGACAATAAACACTGAAGCTTTCTTT
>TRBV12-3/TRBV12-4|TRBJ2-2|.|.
CASSSRSAGELFF
TGTGCCAGCAGTTCTCGGTCGGCCGGGGAGCTGTTTTTT
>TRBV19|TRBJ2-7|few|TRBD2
CASSLGTSAYEQYF
TGTGCCAGTAGTCTGGGGACTAGCGCATACGAGCAGTACTTC
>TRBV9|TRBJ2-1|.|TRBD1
CASRRQGGNEQFF
TGTGCCAGCAGGCGACAGGGGGGCAATGAGCAGTTCTTC
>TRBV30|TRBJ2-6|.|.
CAWSVQGGANVLTF
TGTGCCTGGAGTGTACAGGGTGGGGCCAACGTCCTGACTTTC
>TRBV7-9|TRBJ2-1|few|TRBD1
CASSLSGQGTDEQFF
TGTGCCAGCAGCTTAAGCGGACAGGGTACAGATGAGCAGTTCTTC
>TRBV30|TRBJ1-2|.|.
CAGEEQTGF
TGTGCCGGGGAAGAACAGACCGGCTTC
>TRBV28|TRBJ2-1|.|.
CASSFIQGGYNEQFF
TGTGCCAGCAGTTTTATACAGGGTGGATACAATGAGCAGTTCTTC
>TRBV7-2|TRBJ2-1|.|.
CASSLGGRTGEQFF
TGTGCCAGCAGCTTAGGGGGCCGCACAGGGGAGCAGTTCTTC
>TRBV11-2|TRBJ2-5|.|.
CASSLGALETQYF
TGTGCCAGCAGCTTAGGGGCTCTGGAGACCCAGTACTTC
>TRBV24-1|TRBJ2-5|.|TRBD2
CATSVQGGTETQYF
TGTGCCACCAGTGTCCAGGGAGGGACGGAGACCCAGTACTTC
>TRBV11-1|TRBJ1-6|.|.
CASSFGGIGNSPLHF
TGTGCCAGCAGCTTCGGGGGGATCGGCAATTCACCCCTCCACTTT
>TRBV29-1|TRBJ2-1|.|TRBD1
CSVSGTGTSSYNEQFF
TGCAGCGTTTCCGGGACAGGAACGAGCTCCTACAATGAGCAGTTCTTC
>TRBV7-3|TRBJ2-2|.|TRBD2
CASSTYGLAGPDGELFF
TGTGCCAGCAGTACCTATGGCCTAGCGGGTCCGGACGGGGAGCTGTTTTTT
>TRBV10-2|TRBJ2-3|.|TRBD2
CASRDAGGLTDTQYF
TGCGCCAGCAGAGACGCGGGGGGGCTCACAGATACGCAGTATTTT
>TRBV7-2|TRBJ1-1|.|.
CASSSETAMNTEAFF
TGTGCCAGCAGCTCCGAGACAGCCATGAACACTGAAGCTTTCTTT
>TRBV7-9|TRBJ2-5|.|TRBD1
CASSLARAGGARQETQYF
TGTGCCAGCAGCTTAGCCCGGGCAGGGGGCGCCAGGCAAGAGACCCAGTACTTC
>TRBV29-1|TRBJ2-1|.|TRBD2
CSVEGGSGRFSEQFF
TGCAGCGTTGAAGGCGGTAGCGGGAGATTTAGTGAGCAGTTCTTC
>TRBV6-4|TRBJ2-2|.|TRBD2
CASSPGLAGFTGELFF
TGTGCCAGCAGTCCTGGACTAGCGGGGTTCACCGGGGAGCTGTTTTTT
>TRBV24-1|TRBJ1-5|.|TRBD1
CATSDHGTGSNQPQHF
TGTGCCACCAGTGACCACGGGACAGGGAGCAATCAGCCCCAGCATTTT
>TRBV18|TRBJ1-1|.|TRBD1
CASSGQGVLGNTEAFF
TGTGCCAGCTCGGGGCAGGGGGTACTTGGGAACACTGAAGCTTTCTTT
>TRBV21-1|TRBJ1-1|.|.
CASSKGPRGTPGKRTEAFF
TGTGCCAGCAGCAAAGGCCCCCGGGGTACTCCCGGTAAAAGGACTGAAGCTTTCTTT
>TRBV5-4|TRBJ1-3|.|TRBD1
CASSSTQGARGNTIYF
TGTGCCAGCAGCTCTACCCAGGGGGCGCGAGGAAACACCATATATTTT
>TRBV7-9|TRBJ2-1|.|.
CASSVQNEQFF
TGTGCCAGCAGCGTACAAAATGAGCAGTTCTTC
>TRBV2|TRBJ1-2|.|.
CASRATNYGYTF
TGTGCCAGCAGAGCTACTAACTATGGCTACACCTTC
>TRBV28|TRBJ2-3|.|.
CASSFQGGGASTDTQYF
TGTGCCAGCAGTTTTCAGGGGGGCGGTGCTAGCACAGATACGCAGTATTTT
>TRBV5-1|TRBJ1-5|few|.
CASSLDSFRNQPQHF
TGCGCCAGCAGCTTGGACTCCTTCAGGAATCAGCCCCAGCATTTT
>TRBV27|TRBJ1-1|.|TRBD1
CASSFSGTGSTEAFF
TGTGCCAGCAGTTTTTCCGGGACAGGGAGTACTGAAGCTTTCTTT
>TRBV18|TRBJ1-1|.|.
CASSPTNTEAFF
TGTGCCAGCTCACCGACAAACACTGAAGCTTTCTTT
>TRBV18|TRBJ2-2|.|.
CASSQGGGTGELFF
TGTGCCAGCTCACAGGGAGGCGGGACCGGGGAGCTGTTTTTT
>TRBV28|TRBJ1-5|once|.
CASRLQGGANQPQHF
TGTGCCAGCAGACTACAGGGTGGAGCCAATCAGCCCCAGCATTTT
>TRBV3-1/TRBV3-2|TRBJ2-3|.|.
CASSPEARGAGSSDTQYF
TGTGCCAGCAGCCCCGAGGCGCGTGGGGCCGGTTCTTCAGATACGCAGTATTTT
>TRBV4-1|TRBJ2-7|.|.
CASSQAVSYEQYF
TGCGCCAGCAGCCAAGCAGTATCCTACGAGCAGTACTTC
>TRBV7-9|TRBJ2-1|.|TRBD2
CASSPGLAGDSYNEQFF
TGTGCCAGCAGCCCGGGACTAGCGGGCGACTCCTACAATGAGCAGTTCTTC
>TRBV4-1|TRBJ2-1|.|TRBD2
CASSLARTSGREDEQFF
TGCGCCAGCAGCCTGGCCAGAACTAGCGGGAGAGAAGATGAGCAGTTCTTC
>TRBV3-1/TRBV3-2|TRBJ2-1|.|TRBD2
CASSQELAGNNEQFF
TGTGCCAGCAGCCAAGAACTAGCGGGAAACAATGAGCAGTTCTTC
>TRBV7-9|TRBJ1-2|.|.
CASSLWAGEGYTF
TGTGCCAGCAGCTTATGGGCAGGGGAGGGCTACACCTTC
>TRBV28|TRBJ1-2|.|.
CAILAGRNGYTF
TGTGCCATCCTCGCGGGGCGGAATGGCTACACCTTC
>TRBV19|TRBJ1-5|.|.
CASSIDNRGSNQPQHF
TGTGCCAGTAGTATAGATAATCGAGGGAGCAATCAGCCCCAGCATTTT
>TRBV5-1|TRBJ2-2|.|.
CASSLGSLAGAGELFF
TGCGCCAGCAGCTTGGGTTCTCTGGCCGGGGCCGGGGAGCTGTTTTTT
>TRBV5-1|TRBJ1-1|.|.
CASSLLGEGTEAFF
TGCGCCAGCAGCTTGTTAGGGGAGGGCACTGAAGCTTTCTTT
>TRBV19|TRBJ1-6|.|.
CASSTQTSNSPLHF
TGTGCCAGTAGTACACAGACTAGCAATTCACCCCTCCACTTT
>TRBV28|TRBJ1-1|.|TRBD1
CASSLGTGGHTEAFF
TGTGCCAGCAGTTTGGGGACAGGGGGTCACACTGAAGCTTTCTTT
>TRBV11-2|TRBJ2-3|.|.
CASSPLGGRTKHHTDTQYF
TGTGCCAGCAGCCCCCTAGGAGGACGCACCAAGCATCACACAGATACGCAGTATTTT
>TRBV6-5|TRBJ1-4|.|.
CASRRATNEKLFF
TGTGCCAGCAGGAGGGCAACTAATGAAAAACTGTTTTTT